A single sample is the source of the 24 T cell receptor beta chains below, sequenced in a study of cytomegalovirus exposure and HLA in healthy donors. The data were produced by immunoSEQ multiplex PCR, yet TCRdb's version contains in-frame clones alone and is incomplete. The sample gives roughly 300,000 clones, roughly 90% of which show up once; about 0.99% is in the top ten. Sequencing used PBMCs. These receptors all come from a woman between 18 and 29 years old in good health and CMV-seronegative.

This clone was seen once. CDR3 in amino acids: CASSLTGRSEAFF. CDR3 sequence (DNA): TGTGCCAGCAGCTTGACAGGGCGATCTGAAGCTTTCTTT. This sequence joins TRBV7-8 and TRBJ1-1; 7 positions agree with TRBD1. V was pared by 3 bases and J by 6 bases, with 4 bases of the junction left unmatched. This CDR3 region has 13 residues. Per germline, CDR1 SGHVS and CDR2 FQNEAQ.

The chain combines TRBV27 with TRBJ2-1; possibly TRBD2 for D (6 bases). From germline, CDR1 is MNHEY and CDR2 SMNVEV (reference sequence). There are 12 residues in the CDR3. Trimming took 8 bases from V and 9 from J, leaving 14 bases between them. The CDR3 reads CASALALTEQFF. The CDR3 DNA follows: TGTGCCAGCGCCCTAGCGTTGACTGAGCAGTTCTTC.

This clone is a singleton in its sample. The rearrangement uses TRBV9 and TRBJ2-3, with 7 positions matching TRBD1. The germline CDR1 and CDR2 sequences are SGDLS and YYNGEE. The CDR3 length is 15 residues. With 4 bases clipped from V and 3 bases from J, the junction kept 8 bases outside the gene matches. CDR3 region: CASSREAGGTDTQYF. In nucleotides, the CDR3 is TGTGCCAGCAGCCGTGAAGCAGGGGGAACAGATACGCAGTATTTT.

This clone came up once. The chain combines TRBV7-2 with TRBJ2-1, with TRBD2 matching over 8 bases. From germline, CDR1 is SGHTA and CDR2 FQGNSA. With V trimmed by 4 bases and J by 10 bases, 3 bases remained unmatched. The CDR3 runs 12 residues. The CDR3 sequence is CASSSGGGEQFF. The CDR3 DNA sequence: TGTGCCAGCAGCTCGGGGGGGGGCGAGCAGTTCTTC.

This clone came up once. The genes are TRBV23-1 and TRBJ1-2; D not resolved. TRBV23-1 is known as an ORF, though its function is uncertain. There are 12 residues in the CDR3. Trimming took off 9 bases at V and 5 bases at J, with 13 bases between the two ends. The DNA for the CDR3 is TGCGCCAGGCTTATCCCTACTTATGGCTACACCTTC. Translated, it gives CARLIPTYGYTF.

V gene TRBV30 combines with J gene TRBJ2-4, with 13 bases that match TRBD2. With V trimmed by 2 bases and J by 1 base, 8 bases remained unmatched. The CDR3 runs 18 residues. CDR1 and CDR2 from the germline V gene are GTSNPN and SVGIG (reference sequence). In DNA form, the CDR3 reads TGTGCCTGGAGTCAACTAGCGGGAGGGGTCATGGCCAAAAACATTCAGTACTTC. It encodes CAWSQLAGGVMAKNIQYF.

The CDR3, as DNA: TGTGCCAGCAGTGAGGGACAGTACTTGAATGGCTACACCTTC. Protein sequence: CASSEGQYLNGYTF. The V gene is TRBV6-1, the J gene TRBJ1-2; TRBD1 agrees at 7 bases. The CDR3 sequence is 14 residues long. The germline CDR1 and CDR2 sequences are MNHNS and SASEGT. V gave up 3 bases and J gave up 6 bases; unmatched junction bases: 7.

V usage is TRBV10-2 and J usage is TRBJ2-3; 9 positions agree with TRBD2. With V trimmed by 4 bases and J by 3 bases, 14 bases remained unmatched. CDR3 length: 18 residues. Germline CDR1 reads WSHSY; CDR2 reads SAAADI. The CDR3 DNA reads as TGCGCCAGCAGTGTTAGGATAGCGGGAGTAATGGGGACAGATACGCAGTATTTT. It is translated as CASSVRIAGVMGTDTQYF.

The chain links TRBV7-2 to TRBJ1-2; no clear D. The germline V and J ends were trimmed by 3 bases and 6 bases, with 11 bases remaining between them. Per germline, CDR1 SGHTA and CDR2 FQGNSA. This CDR3 contains 13 residues. In DNA, the CDR3 is TGTGCCAGCAGCTTTACGGGGTTTAATGGCTACACCTTC. This encodes CASSFTGFNGYTF.

This sequence joins TRBV7-3 and TRBJ2-1; D is possibly TRBD2 (5 bases). From germline, CDR1 is SGHTA and CDR2 FQGTGA. V lost 2 bases to trimming and J lost 7 bases, with 15 bases between them. The CDR3 contains 15 residues. Here the CDR3 DNA reads TGTGCCAGCAGCTTAGCCGCCGGGGAGACGAATGAGCAGTTCTTC. Residues: CASSLAAGETNEQFF.

This rearrangement joins TRBV7-2 to TRBJ1-2; 7 nucleotides line up with TRBD1. The CDR3 is made up of 13 amino acids. V gave up 5 bases and J gave up 7 bases; unmatched junction bases: 7. The germline CDR1 and CDR2 sequences are SGHTA and FQGNSA. In DNA, the CDR3 is TGTGCCAGCAGCCCCCACGCAGGGGGTGGCTACACCTTC. Protein product: CASSPHAGGGYTF.

This chain uses TRBV27 with TRBJ2-1, with TRBD2 matching over 8 bases. This CDR3 is 14 amino acids long. CDR1 and CDR2 (germline): MNHEY, SMNVEV (reference sequence). The V gene end was trimmed by 5 bases and the J gene end by 6 bases; junction bases not matched to a gene: 6. CDR3: CASSPRGRLNEQFF. In DNA, the CDR3 is TGTGCCAGCAGTCCCCGCGGGAGGCTCAATGAGCAGTTCTTC.

The chain has TRBV11-2 and TRBJ2-2; possible D gene TRBD1, 6 bases. Per germline, CDR1 SGHAT and CDR2 FQNNGV. V lost 5 bases and J 2 bases, leaving 12 bases between the germline ends. CDR3 length: 15 amino acids. For the CDR3, the DNA is TGTGCCAGCAGCCGACAGGCCACCAACACCGGGGAGCTGTTTTTT. Translation: CASSRQATNTGELFF.

The rearrangement joins TRBV11-2 to TRBJ2-5, with D possibly TRBD1 on 5 matching bases. This CDR3 contains 15 residues. Trimming removed 1 base at V and 1 base at J, with 10 bases between. Per the germline V gene, CDR1 is SGHAT and CDR2 is FQNNGV. CDR3 protein: CASSLGQGGQETQYF. Written as DNA, the CDR3 is TGTGCCAGCAGCTTAGGGCAGGGTGGCCAAGAGACCCAGTACTTC.

V usage is TRBV19 and J usage is TRBJ1-6, with 8 nucleotides matching TRBD1. The V and J ends lost 10 bases and 3 bases, in that order; junction bases with no gene match: 8. The CDR3 totals 15 residues. Germline CDR1 is LNHDA and CDR2 is SQIVND (reference sequence). The CDR3 loop reads CATQSGGDYNSPLHF. CDR3 nucleotides: TGTGCCACTCAGTCAGGGGGCGACTATAATTCACCCCTCCACTTT.

The chain joins TRBV27 to TRBJ2-3; the match to TRBD1 covers 9 bases. CDR1 and CDR2 from the germline V gene are MNHEY and SMNVEV (reference sequence). The CDR3 is 12 amino acids. V shed 4 bases and J 9 bases; nucleotides not matched to a gene: 2. CDR3 bases: TGTGCCAGCAGTTCACAGGGGGCGACGCAGTATTTT. Protein product: CASSSQGATQYF.

The chain links TRBV27 to TRBJ2-1, with 7 bases fitting TRBD1. V lost 6 bases, J lost 6 bases, and 2 bases stayed unmatched. Looked up from germline, CDR1 is MNHEY and CDR2 is SMNVEV (reference sequence). The length of the CDR3 is 12 residues. CDR3 bases: TGTGCCAGCAGCCAGGGGGTCAATGAGCAGTTCTTC. Protein: CASSQGVNEQFF.

This sequence joins TRBV5-8 and TRBJ1-4; D is perhaps TRBD1 (6 bases). In germline, CDR1 is SGHTS, CDR2 YDEGEE. The V and J ends lost 4 bases and 5 bases respectively, with 15 bases between them. CDR3 size: 15 residues. The CDR3 loop is CASSARTVLNEKLFF. CDR3 DNA: TGTGCCAGCAGCGCCAGGACAGTATTAAATGAAAAACTGTTTTTT.

This rearrangement joins TRBV15 to TRBJ1-1; possibly TRBD1 for D (5 bases). Per the germline V gene, CDR1 is LNHNV and CDR2 is YYDKDF (reference sequence). The CDR3 loop spans 13 amino acids. V lost 2 bases and J 11 bases, leaving 15 bases between the germline ends. The CDR3 loop is CATSRLRDEKAFF. Here the CDR3 DNA reads TGTGCCACCAGCAGACTCAGGGATGAGAAGGCTTTCTTT.

This chain links TRBV11-2 with TRBJ1-1; no firm D call. Germline CDR1 reads SGHAT; CDR2 reads FQNNGV. Trimming cost V 7 bases and J 6 bases, with 21 bases left between them. The CDR3 extends over 15 amino acids. CDR3 nucleotides: TGTGCCAGCACCGAACTAGGACGGCGGCGCGCTGAAGCTTTCTTT. Translation: CASTELGRRRAEAFF.

The chain couples TRBV10-2 to TRBJ2-7, with 7 bases aligning to TRBD2. The CDR3 extends over 15 amino acids. The junction had 7 bases not matched to a gene; V was cut back by 5 bases and J by 0 bases. CDR1 is WSHSY, CDR2 SAAADI, per germline. The CDR3 here is CASSLAGLSSYEQYF. The CDR3 region has the DNA TGCGCCAGCAGTTTAGCGGGCCTTAGCTCCTACGAGCAGTACTTC.

In DNA, the CDR3 is TGTGCCACTTCCAACGGGGGACAGGGAACACGCGAGCAGTACTTC. The encoded protein is CATSNGGQGTREQYF. The chain has TRBV6-5 and TRBJ2-7; 9 nucleotides agree with TRBD1. Germline values: CDR1 MNHEY, CDR2 SVGAGI. V lost 10 bases to trimming and J lost 6 bases; unmatched junction nucleotides: 16. The CDR3 is made up of 15 amino acids.

V is TRBV28 and J is TRBJ2-6, with D tentatively TRBD1 (6 bases). Looked up from germline, CDR1 is MDHEN and CDR2 is SYDVKM. Trimming shortened V by 8 bases and J by 0 bases, and 14 bases separated the two germline ends. This CDR3 is 16 amino acids long. CDR3 residues: CASLDRPFSGANVLTF. CDR3 bases: TGTGCCAGCCTGGACAGACCCTTCTCTGGGGCCAACGTCCTGACTTTC.

CDR3 sequence (DNA): TGCGCCAGCAGTCGGGACAGGCTTAAGATTGGTGAAGCTTTCTTT. Protein product: CASSRDRLKIGEAFF. The rearrangement links TRBV23-1 to TRBJ1-1, with 8 bases lining up with TRBD1. TRBV23-1 is an open reading frame whose function is uncertain. CDR3 length: 15 residues. V trimming: 4 bases; J trimming: 7 bases; junction bases outside the gene matches: 11.